The 22 T cell receptor beta chains below were found in one sample sequenced in a study of Ad26.COV2.S vaccination and SARS-CoV-2 variants. TCRdb keeps only in-frame clones here, not all; method: immunoSEQ multiplex PCR. Found here are roughly 410,000 clones, about four fifths of them singletons; the top ten hold approximately 7.8%. The sample's treatment: some 20 received Ad26.COV2.S at low or high dose, single or two shots; about 5 received placebo; per-sample allocation not given. Sampling happened 63 days after the first vaccine or placebo injection. The sample here was peripheral blood, taken in a trial of Ad26.COV2.S vaccine versus placebo. These receptors all stem from a person between 18 and 65 years old who received the Ad26.COV2.S COVID-19 vaccine or a placebo.

This chain uses TRBV4-1 with TRBJ2-5, with 9 bases that match TRBD2. V dropped 3 bases and J dropped 4; count of bases not matched to a gene: 9. Germline lookup yields CDR1 MGHRA and CDR2 YSYEKL. The CDR3 runs 16 residues. For the CDR3, the DNA is TGCGCCAGCAGCCAGGGGACTAGCCCGCCGGGAGAGACCCAGTACTTC. Protein product: CASSQGTSPPGETQYF.

This chain connects TRBV7-2 to TRBJ2-5, with D possibly matching TRBD1 (5 bases). Germline V lookup: CDR1 SGHTA, CDR2 FQGNSA. CDR3 length equals 14 residues. Trimming left V 5 bases short and J 1 base short, with 11 bases between. CDR3 loop: CASSPRGAQETQYF. The CDR3 DNA is TGTGCCAGCAGCCCACGTGGGGCCCAAGAGACCCAGTACTTC.

This chain connects TRBV5-5 to TRBJ1-1, with TRBD1 as a possible D gene (6 bases). This CDR3 is 13 amino acids long. From germline, CDR1 is SGHKS and CDR2 YYEKEE (reference sequence). Trimming cost V 5 bases and J 8 bases, with 16 bases left between them. The CDR3: CASSRQAGGEAFF. For the CDR3, the DNA is TGTGCCAGCAGTCGACAGGCCGGAGGGGAAGCTTTCTTT.

Only one count was recorded for this clone. This chain links TRBV19 with TRBJ1-2; D not certain. CDR1 is LNHDA and CDR2 is SQIVND in the germline V gene (reference sequence). The CDR3 consists of 12 residues. V was cut by 5 bases and J by 5 bases, with 9 bases left in between. The CDR3 coding sequence is TGTGCCAGTAGTCAGGACTTATATGGCTACACCTTC. This codes for CASSQDLYGYTF. Filled out from reference TRBV19 and TRBJ1-2, the complete variable domain reads DGGITQSPKYLFRKEGQNVTLSCEQNLNHDAMYWYRQDPGQGLRLIYYSQIVNDFQKGDIAEGYSVSREKKESFPLTVTSAQKNPTAFYLCASSQDLYGYTFGSGTRLTVV.

This sequence joins TRBV19 and TRBJ2-7; a weak D match, TRBD2 (6 bases). V was pared by 4 bases and J by 5 bases, with 12 bases between. CDR1 and CDR2 (germline): LNHDA, SQIVND (reference sequence). The CDR3 is 13 amino acids. The CDR3 sequence: CASSKEGRHEQYF. CDR3 in DNA: TGTGCCAGTAGTAAGGAGGGGAGGCACGAGCAGTACTTC.

This chain connects TRBV19 to TRBJ1-2; tentatively, D is TRBD1 (6 bases). Trimming left V 0 bases short and J 8 bases short, with 13 bases between. Germline CDR1 reads LNHDA; CDR2 reads SQIVND (reference sequence). CDR3 length: 14 amino acids. CDR3 sequence: CASSIDFWTAGYTF. The CDR3 nucleotides are TGTGCCAGTAGTATAGATTTTTGGACAGCGGGCTACACCTTC.

This chain uses TRBV6-2 or TRBV6-3 with TRBJ1-2, with D maybe TRBD1 (5 bases). Between the trimmed V and J ends, which lost 6 bases and 8 bases, there was a span of 19 bases. The CDR3 is 14 amino acids. Germline CDR1 MNHEY, CDR2 SVGEGT. CDR3 loop: CASSPLGRVSGYTF. The CDR3 DNA follows: TGTGCCAGCAGCCCCCTTGGCAGGGTAAGCGGCTACACCTTC.

The gene calls are TRBV4-2 and TRBJ2-2, with D tentatively TRBD1 (5 bases). The CDR3 covers 17 residues. Deletions cut 0 bases from V and 4 bases from J, with 15 bases between. Germline V gene sequence: CDR1 LGHNA, CDR2 YNFKEQ. The CDR3 spells CASSQDPPRVGTGELFF. CDR3 sequence (DNA): TGTGCCAGCAGCCAAGACCCCCCCAGGGTCGGCACCGGGGAGCTGTTTTTT.

The chain recombines TRBV7-9 with TRBJ1-1; D unresolved. This CDR3 is built from 14 residues. Trimming removed 3 bases from V and 0 bases from J, with 8 bases in between. In germline, CDR1 is SEHNR, CDR2 FQNEAQ (reference sequence). The CDR3 nucleotides are TGTGCCAGCAGCTTGTTCTCCGTGAACACTGAAGCTTTCTTT. Translation gives CASSLFSVNTEAFF.

The CDR3 protein is CASRLKVNTEAFF. CDR3 DNA sequence: TGTGCCAGCCGATTAAAGGTCAACACTGAAGCTTTCTTT. V usage is TRBV21-1 and J usage is TRBJ1-1. TRBV21-1 is annotated as a pseudogene. The CDR3 has 13 amino acids.

CDR3 residues: CASSLYGNEQFF. The CDR3 DNA reads as TGTGCCAGCAGCTTATATGGGAATGAGCAGTTCTTC. This chain connects TRBV7-2 to TRBJ2-1; D ambiguous. This CDR3 has 12 residues. CDR1 SGHTA and CDR2 FQGNSA come from the germline V gene. V dropped 2 bases and J dropped 7 bases, with 6 bases sitting between them.

The chain has TRBV5-5 and TRBJ2-7; 7 bases line up with TRBD1. After removal of 4 bases from V and 1 base from J, the junction contained 8 bases not matched to a gene. Looked up from germline, CDR1 is SGHKS and CDR2 is YYEKEE (reference sequence). The CDR3 has 15 residues. The CDR3 is CASSALPGQSYEQYF. In DNA, the CDR3 is TGTGCCAGCAGCGCCCTTCCGGGACAGTCCTACGAGCAGTACTTC.

The rearrangement uses TRBV7-9 and TRBJ1-1; TRBD1 might be the D (6 bases). V was trimmed by 8 bases and J by 2 bases, leaving 15 bases between them. The germline gives CDR1 SEHNR, CDR2 FQNEAQ (reference sequence). The CDR3 is 14 amino acids. DNA for the CDR3: TGTGCCAGCCGCCCCCAGGGGCCCAACACTGAAGCTTTCTTT. Amino acid sequence: CASRPQGPNTEAFF.

This clone has a handful of counts. V is TRBV3-1 (or the pseudogene TRBV3-2) and J is TRBJ1-1, with D perhaps TRBD1 (5 bases). V lost 1 base, J lost 7 bases, and 10 bases lay in between. Germline V CDR1 and CDR2: LGHDT, YNNKEL (reference sequence). The CDR3 runs to 13 residues. CDR3 amino acids: CASSQAGPNEAFF. The CDR3 nucleotides are TGTGCCAGCAGCCAAGCGGGGCCAAATGAAGCTTTCTTT.

The rearrangement joins TRBV5-4 to TRBJ2-1; TRBD2 matches at 11 bases. The germline V gene encodes CDR1 SGHNT and CDR2 YYREEE (reference sequence). The CDR3 has 17 residues. V lost 4 bases and J lost 2; bases outside the gene matches: 8. DNA of the CDR3: TGTGCCAGCAGCCGGAGTGGGACTAGCGGCCCCTACAATGAGCAGTTCTTC. Amino acids: CASSRSGTSGPYNEQFF.

The chain is built from TRBV27 and TRBJ2-7, with a weak D call TRBD2 (6 bases). Between the trimmed V and J ends, which lost 6 bases and 3 bases, there was a span of 9 bases. This CDR3 region has 12 residues. Germline V lookup: CDR1 MNHEY, CDR2 SMNVEV (reference sequence). CDR3 region: CASRDYRYEQYF. The DNA of the CDR3 is TGTGCCAGCAGGGACTACCGCTACGAGCAGTACTTC.

This sequence joins TRBV5-1 and TRBJ2-7; 10 positions match TRBD2. V shed 0 bases, J shed 6 bases, and the junction held 9 bases outside the gene matches. Germline CDR1 SGHRS, CDR2 YFSETQ. This CDR3 is 16 amino acids long. DNA of the CDR3: TGCGCCAGCAGCTTGGGGGCCCTAGCGGGAGCTGGCGAGCAGTACTTC. It is translated as CASSLGALAGAGEQYF.

V gene TRBV24-1 combines with J gene TRBJ2-7; TRBD1 matches 11 bases. V lost 0 bases and J lost 3; bases outside the gene matches: 3. The germline CDR1 and CDR2 sequences are KGHDR and SFDVKD. The CDR3 runs to 16 residues. The CDR3 reads CATSDLSGTGGYEQYF. CDR3 coding DNA: TGTGCCACCAGTGATTTGAGCGGGACAGGGGGCTACGAGCAGTACTTC.

This rearrangement joins TRBV6-5 to TRBJ1-3; D is ambiguous. CDR1 and CDR2 from the germline V gene are MNHEY and SVGAGI. Trimming shortened V by 4 bases and J by 0 bases, and 7 bases separated the two germline ends. The length of the CDR3 is 14 residues. The CDR3 nucleotides are TGTGCCAGCAGTTCCGCGGGCTCTGGAAACACCATATATTTT. Translated: CASSSAGSGNTIYF.

V gene TRBV9 combines with J gene TRBJ2-7; D may be TRBD1 or TRBD2 (5 bases each). CDR1 is SGDLS and CDR2 is YYNGEE in the germline V gene. V lost 2 bases and J lost 0, with 12 bases in between. The length of the CDR3 is 15 residues. The CDR3 loop reads CASSVLGDPSYEQYF. DNA for the CDR3: TGTGCCAGCAGCGTCCTGGGGGACCCCTCCTACGAGCAGTACTTC.

The chain links TRBV5-4 to TRBJ1-1, with 7 nucleotides matching TRBD1. V shed 4 bases, J shed 3 bases, and the junction held 12 bases outside the gene matches. Looked up from germline, CDR1 is SGHNT and CDR2 is YYREEE (reference sequence). The CDR3 covers 16 residues. The CDR3 here is CASSPGGGRGDTEAFF. In nucleotides, the CDR3 is TGTGCCAGCAGCCCCGGGGGAGGCAGGGGGGACACTGAAGCTTTCTTT. Drawing the rest from reference TRBV5-4 and TRBJ1-1, the complete variable domain is ETGVTQSPTHLIKTRGQQVTLRCSSQSGHNTVSWYQQALGQGPQFIFQYYREEENGRGNFPPRFSGLQFPNYSSELNVNALELDDSALYLCASSPGGGRGDTEAFFGQGTRLTVV.

The genes are TRBV5-1 and TRBJ2-3, with 11 bases that match TRBD2. The germline CDR1 and CDR2 sequences are SGHRS and YFSETQ. J lost 2 bases, V lost 0 bases, and 8 bases had no gene match. CDR3 length equals 18 residues. CDR3 nucleotides: TGCGCCAGCAGCTTGGAGTTTTTAGCGGGAGGGATCACAGATACGCAGTATTTT. It encodes CASSLEFLAGGITDTQYF. Based on the CDR3 plus reference TRBV5-1 and TRBJ2-3, the full variable domain is KAGVTQTPRYLIKTRGQQVTLSCSPISGHRSVSWYQQTPGQGLQFLFEYFSETQRNKGNFPGRFSGRQFSNSRSEMNVSTLELGDSALYLCASSLEFLAGGITDTQYFGPGTRLTVL.